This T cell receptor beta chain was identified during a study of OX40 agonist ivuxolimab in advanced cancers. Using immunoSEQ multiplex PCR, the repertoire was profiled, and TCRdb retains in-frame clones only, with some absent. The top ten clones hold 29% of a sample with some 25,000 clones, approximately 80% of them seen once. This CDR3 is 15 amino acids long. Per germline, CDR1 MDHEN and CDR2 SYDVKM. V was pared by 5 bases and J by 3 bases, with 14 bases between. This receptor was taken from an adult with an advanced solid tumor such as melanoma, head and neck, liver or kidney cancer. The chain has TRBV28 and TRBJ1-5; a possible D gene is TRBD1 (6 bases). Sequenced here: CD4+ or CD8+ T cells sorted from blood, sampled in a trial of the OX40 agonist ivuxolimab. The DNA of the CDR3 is TGTGCCAGCAGTCTCAGGACAGTATACAATCAGCCCCAGCATTTT. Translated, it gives CASSLRTVYNQPQHF.